A selection of T cell receptor beta chains follows, all from one sample in a study of graft-versus-host responses after intestinal transplantation. The data were produced by immunoSEQ multiplex PCR, yet TCRdb's version contains in-frame clones alone and is incomplete. The sample lists tens of thousands of clones; 80% to 95% were seen once. Sample: bone marrow, taken 700 to 850 days after intestinal transplantation. These receptors were taken from a human patient who received an intestinal transplant, so some T cells may come from the graft donor. Both conserved end residues are part of each CDR3. Each record gives: D gene, J gene, clone size, V gene, CDR3 protein, CDR3 DNA. The D gene is left open where the match is weak. Clone size is given for some rows only: seen once, a few or many times, or a class if the clone is expanded.

d_call: -; j_call: TRBJ1-6; clone_size: -; v_call: TRBV10-3; cdr3_aa: CAISETNTPLNSPLHF; cdr3_nt: TGTGCCATCAGTGAGACGAACACTCCCTTAAATTCACCCCTCCACTTT
d_call: TRBD1; j_call: TRBJ2-7; clone_size: -; v_call: TRBV7-9; cdr3_aa: CASSTRTGYEQYF; cdr3_nt: TGTGCCAGCAGCACCCGGACAGGCTACGAGCAGTACTTC
d_call: TRBD1; j_call: TRBJ1-2; clone_size: -; v_call: TRBV15; cdr3_aa: CATSRDYGTARGYTF; cdr3_nt: TGTGCCACCAGCAGAGATTACGGGACAGCTCGTGGCTACACCTTC
d_call: TRBD2; j_call: TRBJ2-5; clone_size: -; v_call: TRBV6-6; cdr3_aa: CASGGEAGETQYF; cdr3_nt: TGTGCCAGCGGGGGGGAAGCAGGGGAGACCCAGTACTTC
d_call: -; j_call: TRBJ2-2; clone_size: once; v_call: TRBV9; cdr3_aa: CASSVEIAGELFF; cdr3_nt: TGTGCCAGCAGCGTAGAGATTGCCGGGGAGCTGTTTTTT
d_call: TRBD1; j_call: TRBJ1-5; clone_size: -; v_call: TRBV11-2; cdr3_aa: CASSSGVGQGRPQHF; cdr3_nt: TGTGCCAGCAGCTCGGGTGTGGGACAGGGGAGGCCCCAGCATTTT
d_call: -; j_call: TRBJ1-6; clone_size: -; v_call: TRBV27; cdr3_aa: CASSSGGVFVSPLHF; cdr3_nt: TGTGCCAGCAGTTCCGGGGGGGTTTTCGTATCACCCCTCCACTTT
d_call: -; j_call: TRBJ1-1; clone_size: -; v_call: TRBV19; cdr3_aa: CASSIEAIHTEAFF; cdr3_nt: TGTGCCAGTAGTATAGAGGCCATTCACACTGAAGCTTTCTTT
d_call: -; j_call: TRBJ2-1; clone_size: -; v_call: TRBV30; cdr3_aa: CAWGGVAANEQFF; cdr3_nt: TGTGCCTGGGGGGGTGTAGCCGCCAATGAGCAGTTCTTC
d_call: -; j_call: TRBJ1-5; clone_size: once; v_call: TRBV12-5; cdr3_aa: CASGWVGRGGQPQHF; cdr3_nt: TGTGCTAGTGGTTGGGTCGGCAGGGGCGGTCAGCCCCAGCATTTT
d_call: TRBD1; j_call: TRBJ1-4; clone_size: -; v_call: TRBV7-9; cdr3_aa: CASSYAGQGNEKLFF; cdr3_nt: TGTGCCAGCAGCTATGCGGGACAGGGTAATGAAAAACTGTTTTTT
d_call: TRBD2; j_call: TRBJ2-5; clone_size: -; v_call: TRBV9; cdr3_aa: CASSAGGWGGGQETQYF; cdr3_nt: TGTGCCAGCAGCGCAGGCGGGTGGGGGGGAGGCCAAGAGACCCAGTACTTC
d_call: -; j_call: TRBJ2-7; clone_size: -; v_call: TRBV30; cdr3_aa: CAWSVDSEQYF; cdr3_nt: TGTGCCTGGAGTGTAGATTCCGAGCAGTACTTC
d_call: -; j_call: TRBJ2-1; clone_size: -; v_call: TRBV7-9; cdr3_aa: CASSLEEFQGNEQFF; cdr3_nt: TGTGCCAGCAGCTTAGAAGAGTTCCAGGGAAATGAGCAGTTCTTC
d_call: -; j_call: TRBJ1-4; clone_size: once; v_call: TRBV4-1; cdr3_aa: CASSQGDGLYNEKLFF; cdr3_nt: TGCGCCAGCAGCCAAGGGGACGGACTCTACAATGAAAAACTGTTTTTT
d_call: TRBD1; j_call: TRBJ1-2; clone_size: -; v_call: TRBV5-1; cdr3_aa: CASSWEQGVDYGYTF; cdr3_nt: TGCGCCAGCAGCTGGGAACAGGGGGTTGACTATGGCTACACCTTC
d_call: -; j_call: TRBJ2-7; clone_size: -; v_call: TRBV6-5; cdr3_aa: CASSYLGVRSYEQYF; cdr3_nt: TGTGCCAGCAGTTACCTGGGAGTAAGGTCGTACGAGCAGTACTTC